Below are 2 T cell receptor beta chains sequenced from a single sample in a study of shared T cell receptors in the human thymus. Here immunoSEQ multiplex PCR was the method, and the copy in TCRdb shows in-frame clones only, minus some. The sample lists 450,000 to 650,000 clones; approximately 80% were seen once. These data were likewise used in another study, on human thymus T cells.

The sample was thymocytes. The receptor source for this set is a boy in the first two years of life with a congenital heart defect.

The rearrangement joins TRBV19 to TRBJ2-1; 9 bases match TRBD2. Germline values: CDR1 LNHDA, CDR2 SQIVND (reference sequence). This CDR3 contains 17 residues. V lost 5 bases and J lost 4; bases outside the gene matches: 12. The DNA of the CDR3 is TGTGCCAGTAGTCCGGAACTAGCGGGCAAACCTTACAATGAGCAGTTCTTC. This translates into CASSPELAGKPYNEQFF.

V usage is TRBV6-1 and J usage is TRBJ2-7; 7 bases map to TRBD1. CDR1 and CDR2 from the germline V gene are MNHNS and SASEGT. The CDR3 runs to 15 residues. V shed 7 bases and J 2 bases; nucleotides not matched to a gene: 11. CDR3 in DNA: TGTGCCAGCAAGAGAAGACAGGGATTGACCTACGAGCAGTACTTC. This gives the protein CASKRRQGLTYEQYF.